This T cell receptor beta chain was captured by sequencing in a study of cytomegalovirus exposure and HLA in healthy donors (dated by TCRdb to the late 2010s). For context, the study as a whole: An earlier analysis of roughly 610 of the donors reported 250 to 300 Gb of sequence data and 117 million unique TCR beta sequences obtained from about 170 million T cells. The study aimed to test whether signatures of past pathogen exposure could be identified by cataloging public T cell receptors. Among 398 genotyped donors of the cohort, an average of roughly 240,000 unique TCR beta nucleotide sequences were sequenced per donor, around 18% of them non-productive. Typing coverage varied by locus: roughly 629-640 donors for A, B, C, DRB1 and DQB1; more than 500 for DQA1; nearly 610 for DPA1; approximately 470 for DPB1. Class I and class II HLA loci were covered by the typing at four-digit resolution. A later genetic analysis used genome-wide SNP genotypes for about 60% of the roughly 670 donors, treating that subset as a discovery cohort. Of the 300 to 400 genotyped donors, over 65% fell in the genetic ancestry cluster associated with self-reported Caucasian donors. A later analysis re-examined previously published TCR beta repertoires from roughly 720 donors and added high-resolution HLA genotyping to investigate patterns of TCR occurrence. Besides the first cohort of 500 to 700 subjects, a separate validation cohort made up of 120 different subjects was used. To predict cytomegalovirus infection status, the study combined high-throughput TCR immunosequencing, statistical association of individual TCRs with disease status, and machine learning. Roughly 300 gigabases of sequencing data and tens of millions of unique TCR sequences were included in an early release covering roughly 700 HLA-typed donors. Donor age, sex, ethnicity and CMV serostatus were collected together with the repertoire data. A handful of DR-DQ haplotypes were handled as single units for association and clustering because linkage in the cohort was strong. Rather than using new phenotypic data, the later analysis identified candidate immune exposures from TCR beta sequences and from how often those sequences occurred across donors. Every discovery cohort repertoire had been produced on one sequencing platform. To decide whether each TCR beta V gene segment behaved as functional or pseudogenic, an earlier analysis of some 600 of the donors relied on high-throughput TCR beta sequencing. The study profiled the T cell repertoires of hundreds of subjects by immunosequencing and related them to cytomegalovirus serostatus.

Overall study outcomes, separate from this receptor: A later analysis found that most CMV-associated TCR beta chains appeared HLA-restricted, with HLA associations seemingly driven largely by CMV exposure. In a later genetic analysis, fewer N-insertions in productive TCRs were reported among donors in an Asian-associated ancestry cluster than the roughly 640-donor mean. While some public TCRs were present in many individuals, most TCR sequences turned up only very rarely across donors. The study gave a list of around 170 TCR beta chains associated with cytomegalovirus. Correlated functional status among segregating V segments might be attributable to linkage disequilibrium, but an unknown experimental factor could not be ruled out. A later analysis found that TCR association rates varied across HLA loci, with DRB1 alleles showing the most associated TCRs and HLA-C alleles the fewest. Cytomegalovirus status was reported to be diagnosed by the classifier with high specificity and sensitivity in both the original and validation cohorts. A further reported finding was that TCR beta sequences accurately predicted the HLA-A and HLA-B alleles for most subjects in the first cohort. Only TCR beta chains were sequenced in this cohort, and the absence of alpha or paired-chain data limited detectable features. In an earlier analysis of several hundred of the donors, most TCR beta V segments were observed in productive rearrangements about 87% or about 30% of the time, broadly matching IMGT annotations. In a later analysis, around 17,000 TCR beta sequences were associated with specific HLA alleles at a false discovery rate of 0.05. For the cohort, immune exposure information was limited to CMV serostatus. A few of the identified cytomegalovirus-associated TCR beta chains were confirmed in vitro to be specific for cytomegalovirus antigens. The earlier analysis of 587 of the donors excluded approximately 17 rarely observed V segments, including chromosome 9 orphons, because counts were too low. Because HLA typing was missing for some donors at each locus, association tests included only the typed subset. Strong co-occurrence of HLA alleles, especially DR and DQ, made assigning TCR associations to individual alleles difficult. Some IMGT-functional V segments, including TRBV6-2 and TRBV6-3, could not be distinguished by the 87-base-pair reads and were therefore excluded. According to the authors, the approach could potentially be generalized to other disease states and immunological phenotypes. In a later analysis, several top co-occurrence clusters were reported to appear linked to parvovirus B19, influenza, CMV and Epstein-Barr virus. A later analysis found that HLA-associated TCR beta chains were more clonally expanded and had lower generation probabilities than equally common non-associated chains. V-gene and J-gene trimming of TCR beta chains was associated with a missense DCLRE1C variant in a later genetic analysis, and the association was replicated in an independent cohort. A cluster of highly shared sequence variants was judged likely to be a technical artifact of the sequencing pipeline. Sequencing depth was assumed to be roughly uniform across donors in the presence/absence analyses, though that assumption may not hold.

Worth noting for this clone: The clone's antigen remains unknown. Per-base qualities were not stored, and no clone one base away is much larger.

The library was built by means of the immunoSEQ multiplex PCR assay. A mixture of 60 forward primers for TCR Vbeta segments and 13 reverse primers for TCR Jbeta segments was used in the multiplex PCR. The CDR3 region of rearranged TCR beta genes was amplified from genomic DNA with a multiplex PCR assay. On the Illumina HiSeq System, the amplified TCR beta libraries were sequenced as 87-base-pair reads. The paper's processing steps were these. A later analysis tallied around 87 million unique TCR beta chains across the 700 or so repertoires, and around 10 million of those chains were shared by two or more donors. Raw reads were error-corrected and collapsed into unique sequences by a nearest-neighbor algorithm in which closely related sequences were merged to remove PCR and sequencing errors. Alignment of CDR3 sequences to IMGT reference sequences was used to assign V, D and J gene segments. Each retained sequence needed at least a six-nucleotide match to both a V gene segment and a J gene segment. Rearrangements were called productive when the CDR3 lacked stop codons and stayed in frame with V and J; all others were non-productive. Following IMGT convention, CDR3 was defined as the stretch from the second conserved V-encoded cysteine up to the conserved J-encoded phenylalanine. The earlier analysis of 500 to 600 of the donors excluded sequences that lacked an unambiguous match to a single V gene segment. In an earlier analysis of 587 of the donors, a V segment was called functional when productive rearrangements were above 56.7%, and segregating when the standard deviation between donors exceeded 5%. A statistical classification framework was built to diagnose cytomegalovirus status from the catalog of TCR beta chain sequences. In a later analysis, V and J genes were assigned by comparing TCR nucleotide sequences against IMGT/GENE-DB human TR gene sequences. The TCRdist pipeline was used in a later analysis to assign CDR3 sequences and most-parsimonious VDJ recombination scenarios. In a later analysis, every TCR beta chain was defined by the combination of its CDR3 amino acid sequence and its V-gene family, and reads without a unique V-gene family were dropped. As a way to deal with suspected cross-contamination and a sequencing artifact, a later analysis dropped hundreds of nucleotide sequences that were highly shared and had low generation probability. A later analysis calculated a clonal expansion index for each public chain from normalized within-repertoire ranks of inferred template counts. In a later analysis, generation probabilities were computed with a VDJ recombination model fitted to out-of-frame rearrangements, and the resulting probabilities were checked against IGoR. A later analysis scored TCR-TCR, TCR-HLA and TCR-CMV co-occurrence with hypergeometric tests, applying a repertoire-size bias correction to TCR pairs. False discovery rates were estimated in a later analysis by permuting HLA or CMV assignments 20 times. In a later analysis, co-occurring TCRs were grouped using DBSCAN, and TCRdist sequence similarity was added for clustering within HLA-allele-positive subsets. Repertoires with fewer than 30,000 or more than 120,000 public chains, plus five repertoires with anomalous nucleotide sharing, were excluded from co-occurrence clustering. The immuneACCESS repertoire file appears here via TCRdb, limited to in-frame rearrangements. These files lack a portion of the clones; in checked studies, under half of the deficit traces to unresolved V genes, and the cause of the others is not known. Clone size and the V and J calls come from that table; the DNA yielded D and trimming. For this sample there are approximately 190,000 clones; approximately 78% appear just once. Roughly 0.8% of the sample comes from the top ten.

The cohort consisted of more than 650 healthy bone marrow donors. At the time of sampling, all cohort members were nominally healthy, though unrecorded immune exposures were likely present. The donor tested CMV seronegative, placing the donor among the approximately 400 seronegative members of the cohort. Every donor gave a peripheral blood sample, and the peripheral blood mononuclear cells from that sample were used for TCR beta sequencing. The Qiagen DNeasy Blood Extraction Kit was used to extract genomic DNA from the blood cell samples. Spanning cysteine to phenylalanine, the CDR3 consists of 14 amino acids. The CDR3 DNA has 42 bases and is translated from base 1. As encoded in the germline V gene, CDR1 is SQVTM while CDR2 is ANQGSEA.

This receptor was taken from a woman between 18 and 29 years old in good health and CMV-seronegative. Source material: PBMCs. The chain joins TRBV29-1 to TRBJ1-1; a tentative D call is TRBD1 (5 bases match). The sequenced DNA is TGCGGCGGGAGAAGTGGCAGGGAGAACACTGAAGCTTTCTTT. It specifies CGGRSGRENTEAFF. Full variable domain (CDR3 extended with the reference TRBV29-1 and TRBJ1-1 proteins): SAVISQKPSRDICQRGTSLTIQCQVDSQVTMMFWYRQQPGQSLTLIATANQGSEATYESGFVIDKFPISRPNLTFSTLTVSNMSPEDSSIYLCGGRSGRENTEAFFGQGTRLTVV.